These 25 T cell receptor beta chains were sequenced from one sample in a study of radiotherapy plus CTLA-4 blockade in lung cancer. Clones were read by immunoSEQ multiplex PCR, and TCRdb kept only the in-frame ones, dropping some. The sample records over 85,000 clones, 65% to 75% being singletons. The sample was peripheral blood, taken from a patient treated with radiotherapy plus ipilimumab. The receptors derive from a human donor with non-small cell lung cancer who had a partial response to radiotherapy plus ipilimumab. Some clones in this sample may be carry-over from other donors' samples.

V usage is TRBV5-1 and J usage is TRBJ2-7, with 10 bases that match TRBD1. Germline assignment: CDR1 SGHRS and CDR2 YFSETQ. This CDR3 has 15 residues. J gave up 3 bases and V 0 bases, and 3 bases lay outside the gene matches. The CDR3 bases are TGCGCCAGCAGCTTGGGGACAGGGGGTGGCTACGAGCAGTACTTC. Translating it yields CASSLGTGGGYEQYF.

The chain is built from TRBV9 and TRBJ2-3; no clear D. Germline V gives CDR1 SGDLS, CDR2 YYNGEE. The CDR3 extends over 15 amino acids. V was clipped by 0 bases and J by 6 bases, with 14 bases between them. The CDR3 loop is CASSVASLATDTQYF. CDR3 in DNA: TGTGCCAGCAGCGTAGCTTCCCTGGCCACGGATACGCAGTATTTT.

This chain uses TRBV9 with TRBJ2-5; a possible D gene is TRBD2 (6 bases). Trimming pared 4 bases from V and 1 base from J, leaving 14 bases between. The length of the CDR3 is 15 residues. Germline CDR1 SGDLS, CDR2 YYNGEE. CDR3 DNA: TGTGCCAGCAGCACCCTAGCGAAACCCCAAGAGACCCAGTACTTC. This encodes CASSTLAKPQETQYF. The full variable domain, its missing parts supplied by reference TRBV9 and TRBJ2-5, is DSGVTQTPKHLITATGQRVTLRCSPRSGDLSVYWYQQSLDQGLQFLIQYYNGEERAKGNILERFSAQQFPDLHSELNLSSLELGDSALYFCASSTLAKPQETQYFGPGTRLLVL.

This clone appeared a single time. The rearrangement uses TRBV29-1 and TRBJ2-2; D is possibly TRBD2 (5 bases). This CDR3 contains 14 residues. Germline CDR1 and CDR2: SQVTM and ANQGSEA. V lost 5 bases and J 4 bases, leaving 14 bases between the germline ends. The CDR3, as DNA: TGCAGCGTTCATCGGGCGGGCCGCACCGGGGAGCTGTTTTTT. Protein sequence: CSVHRAGRTGELFF.

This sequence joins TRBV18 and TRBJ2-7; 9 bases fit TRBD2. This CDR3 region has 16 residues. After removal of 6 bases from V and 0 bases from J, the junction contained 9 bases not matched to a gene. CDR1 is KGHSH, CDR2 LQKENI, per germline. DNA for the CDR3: TGTGCCAGCTCCTCCCGGCGGGGGGGGAACTCCTACGAGCAGTACTTC. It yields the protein CASSSRRGGNSYEQYF.

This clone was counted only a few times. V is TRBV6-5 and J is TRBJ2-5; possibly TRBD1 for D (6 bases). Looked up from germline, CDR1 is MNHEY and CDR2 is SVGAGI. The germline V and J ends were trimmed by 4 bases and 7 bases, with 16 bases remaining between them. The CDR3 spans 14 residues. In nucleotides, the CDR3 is TGTGCCAGCAGTTCCCTGACAGGCAGAAGGACCCAGTACTTC. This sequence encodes CASSSLTGRRTQYF.

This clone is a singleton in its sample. CDR3 bases: TGCAGCGTTGACCAGAACTACAATGAGCAGTTCTTC. Protein product: CSVDQNYNEQFF. The J gene is TRBJ2-1, the V gene TRBV29-1; no firm D call. This CDR3 has 12 residues. CDR1 is SQVTM and CDR2 is ANQGSEA in the germline V gene. V dropped 3 bases and J dropped 3 bases, with 6 bases sitting between them.

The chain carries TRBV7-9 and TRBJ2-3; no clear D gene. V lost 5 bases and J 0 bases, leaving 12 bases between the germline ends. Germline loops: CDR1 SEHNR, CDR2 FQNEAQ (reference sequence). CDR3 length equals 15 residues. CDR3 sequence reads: CASSHGPMSTDTQYF. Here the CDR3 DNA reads TGTGCCAGCAGCCATGGGCCCATGAGCACAGATACGCAGTATTTT.

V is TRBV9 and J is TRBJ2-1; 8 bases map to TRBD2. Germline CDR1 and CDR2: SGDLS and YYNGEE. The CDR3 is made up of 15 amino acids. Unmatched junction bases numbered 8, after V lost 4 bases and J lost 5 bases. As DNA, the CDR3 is TGTGCCAGCAGCTTAACAGCGGGGGTGAACAATGAGCAGTTCTTC. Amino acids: CASSLTAGVNNEQFF.

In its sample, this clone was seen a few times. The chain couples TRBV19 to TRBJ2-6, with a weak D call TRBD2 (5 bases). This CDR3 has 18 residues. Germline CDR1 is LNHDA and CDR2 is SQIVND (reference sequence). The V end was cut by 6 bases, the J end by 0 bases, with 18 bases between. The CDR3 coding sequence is TGTGCCAGTAGGGGGAGCTTGCCCTTCTTCTCTGGGGCCAACGTCCTGACTTTC. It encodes CASRGSLPFFSGANVLTF. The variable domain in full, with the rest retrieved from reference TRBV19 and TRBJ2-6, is DGGITQSPKYLFRKEGQNVTLSCEQNLNHDAMYWYRQDPGQGLRLIYYSQIVNDFQKGDIAEGYSVSREKKESFPLTVTSAQKNPTAFYLCASRGSLPFFSGANVLTFGAGSRLTVL.

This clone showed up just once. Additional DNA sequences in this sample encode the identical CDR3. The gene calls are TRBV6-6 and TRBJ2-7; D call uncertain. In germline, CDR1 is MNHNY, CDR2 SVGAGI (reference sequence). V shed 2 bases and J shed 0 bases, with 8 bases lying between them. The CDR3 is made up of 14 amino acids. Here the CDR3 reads CASSYRQDSYEQYF. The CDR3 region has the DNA TGTGCCAGCAGTTACCGGCAGGACTCCTACGAGCAGTACTTC.

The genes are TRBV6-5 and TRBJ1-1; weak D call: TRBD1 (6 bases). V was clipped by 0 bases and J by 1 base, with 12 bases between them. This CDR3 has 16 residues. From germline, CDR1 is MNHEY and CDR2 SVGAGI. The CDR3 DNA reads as TGTGCCAGCAGTTACTCGGCAGGGGCTAGGAACACTGAAGCTTTCTTT. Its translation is CASSYSAGARNTEAFF.

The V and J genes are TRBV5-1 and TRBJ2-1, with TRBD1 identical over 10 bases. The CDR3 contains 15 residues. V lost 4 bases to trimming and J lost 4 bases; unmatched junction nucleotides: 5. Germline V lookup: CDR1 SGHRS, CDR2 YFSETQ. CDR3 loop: CASSPGDRGYNEQFF. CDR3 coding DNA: TGCGCCAGCAGCCCGGGGGACAGGGGTTACAATGAGCAGTTCTTC.

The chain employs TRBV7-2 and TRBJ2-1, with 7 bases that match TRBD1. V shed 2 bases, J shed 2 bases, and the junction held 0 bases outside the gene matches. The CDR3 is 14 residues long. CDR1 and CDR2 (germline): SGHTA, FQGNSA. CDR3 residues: CASSLQGAYNEQFF. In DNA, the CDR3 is TGTGCCAGCAGCTTACAGGGGGCCTACAATGAGCAGTTCTTC.

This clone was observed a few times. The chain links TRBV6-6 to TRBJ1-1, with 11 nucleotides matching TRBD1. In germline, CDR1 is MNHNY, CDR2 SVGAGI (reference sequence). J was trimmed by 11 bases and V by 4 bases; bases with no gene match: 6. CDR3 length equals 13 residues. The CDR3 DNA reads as TGTGCCAGCAGTTCCGGGACAGGGGGATCGGCTTTCTTT. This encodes CASSSGTGGSAFF.

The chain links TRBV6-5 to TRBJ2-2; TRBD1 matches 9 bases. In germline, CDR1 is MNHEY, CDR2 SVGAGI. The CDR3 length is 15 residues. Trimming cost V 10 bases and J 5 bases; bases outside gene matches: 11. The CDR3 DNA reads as TGTGCCACAAGGTTGGACAGGGGTGCGACCGGGGAGCTGTTTTTT. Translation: CATRLDRGATGELFF.

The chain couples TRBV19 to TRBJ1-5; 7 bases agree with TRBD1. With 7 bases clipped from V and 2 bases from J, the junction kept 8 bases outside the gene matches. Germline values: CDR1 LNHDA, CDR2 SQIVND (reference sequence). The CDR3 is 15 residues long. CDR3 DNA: TGTGCCAGTACCCCAGGACAGGTACGCAATCAGCCCCAGCATTTT. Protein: CASTPGQVRNQPQHF.

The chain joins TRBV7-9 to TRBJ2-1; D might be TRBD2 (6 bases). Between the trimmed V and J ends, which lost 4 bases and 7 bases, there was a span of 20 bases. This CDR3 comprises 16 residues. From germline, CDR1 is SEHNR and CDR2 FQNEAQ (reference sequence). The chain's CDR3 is CASSSLYTSYGNEQFF. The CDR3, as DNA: TGTGCCAGCAGCTCCCTGTATACTAGCTACGGGAATGAGCAGTTCTTC.

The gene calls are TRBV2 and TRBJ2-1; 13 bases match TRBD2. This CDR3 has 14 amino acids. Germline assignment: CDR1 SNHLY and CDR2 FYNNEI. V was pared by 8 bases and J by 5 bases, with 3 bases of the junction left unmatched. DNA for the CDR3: TGTGCCAGCTGGGGACTAGCGGGAAACAATGAGCAGTTCTTC. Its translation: CASWGLAGNNEQFF.

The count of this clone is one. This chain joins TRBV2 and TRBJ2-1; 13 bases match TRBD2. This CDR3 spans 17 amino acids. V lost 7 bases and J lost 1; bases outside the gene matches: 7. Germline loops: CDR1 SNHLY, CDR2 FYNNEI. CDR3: CASIGLAGVRSYNEQFF. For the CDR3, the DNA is TGTGCCAGCATCGGACTAGCGGGAGTCCGGTCCTACAATGAGCAGTTCTTC.

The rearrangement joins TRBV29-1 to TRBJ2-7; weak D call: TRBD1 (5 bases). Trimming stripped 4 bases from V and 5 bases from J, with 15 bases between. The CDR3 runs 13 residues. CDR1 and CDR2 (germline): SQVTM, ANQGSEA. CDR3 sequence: CSVVMAGWHEQYF. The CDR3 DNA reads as TGCAGCGTTGTTATGGCAGGGTGGCACGAGCAGTACTTC.

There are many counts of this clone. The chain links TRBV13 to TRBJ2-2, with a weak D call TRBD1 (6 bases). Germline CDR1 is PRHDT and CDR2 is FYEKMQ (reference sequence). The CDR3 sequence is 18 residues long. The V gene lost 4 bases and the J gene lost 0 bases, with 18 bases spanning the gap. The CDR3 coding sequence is TGTGCCAGCAGCTCGCCGGGACACCTGCCCTCGAACACCGGGGAGCTGTTTTTT. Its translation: CASSSPGHLPSNTGELFF. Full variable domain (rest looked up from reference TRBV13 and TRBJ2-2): AAGVIQSPRHLIKEKRETATLKCYPIPRHDTVYWYQQGPGQDPQFLISFYEKMQSDKGSIPDRFSAQQFSDYHSELNMSSLELGDSALYFCASSSPGHLPSNTGELFFGEGSRLTVL.

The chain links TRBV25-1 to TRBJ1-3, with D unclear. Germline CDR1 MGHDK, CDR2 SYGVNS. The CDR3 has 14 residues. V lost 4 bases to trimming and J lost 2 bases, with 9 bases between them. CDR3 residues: CASSVREAGNTIYF. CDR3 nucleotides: TGTGCCAGCAGTGTTAGGGAGGCTGGAAACACCATATATTTT.

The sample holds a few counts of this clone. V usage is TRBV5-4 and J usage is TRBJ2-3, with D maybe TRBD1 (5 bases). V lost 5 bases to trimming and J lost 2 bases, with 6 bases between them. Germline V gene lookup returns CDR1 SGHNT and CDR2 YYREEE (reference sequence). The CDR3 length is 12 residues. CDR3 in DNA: TGTGCCAGCAGAGGGGACACAGATACGCAGTATTTT. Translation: CASRGDTDTQYF.

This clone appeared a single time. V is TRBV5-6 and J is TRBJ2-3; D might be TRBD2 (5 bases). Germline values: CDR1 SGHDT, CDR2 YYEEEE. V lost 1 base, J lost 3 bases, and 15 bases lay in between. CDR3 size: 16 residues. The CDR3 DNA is TGTGCCAGCAGCTTGCTCTCGGGGAGAAGGACAGATACGCAGTATTTT. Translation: CASSLLSGRRTDTQYF.